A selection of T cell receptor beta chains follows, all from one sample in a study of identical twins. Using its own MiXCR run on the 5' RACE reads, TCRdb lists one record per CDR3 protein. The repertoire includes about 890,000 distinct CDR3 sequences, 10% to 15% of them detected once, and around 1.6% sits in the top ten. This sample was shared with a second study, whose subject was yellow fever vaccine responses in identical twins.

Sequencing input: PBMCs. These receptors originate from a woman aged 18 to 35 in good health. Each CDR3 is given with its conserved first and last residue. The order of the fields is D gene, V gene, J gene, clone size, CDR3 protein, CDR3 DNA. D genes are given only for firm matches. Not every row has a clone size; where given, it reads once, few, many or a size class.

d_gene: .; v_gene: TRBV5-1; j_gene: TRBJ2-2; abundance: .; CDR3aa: CASSFSNSPPGELFF; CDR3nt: TGCGCCAGCAGCTTCAGTAACTCGCCTCCCGGGGAGCTGTTTTTT
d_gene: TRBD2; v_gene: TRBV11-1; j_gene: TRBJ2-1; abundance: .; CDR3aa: CASSLAASGGPYNEQFF; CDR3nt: TGTGCCAGCAGCTTAGCGGCTAGCGGGGGGCCCTACAATGAGCAGTTCTTC
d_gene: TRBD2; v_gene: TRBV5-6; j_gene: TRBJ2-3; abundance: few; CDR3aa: CASSLGIAGVVRYTQYF; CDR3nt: TGTGCCAGCAGCTTGGGAATAGCGGGGGTCGTCAGGTATACGCAGTATTTT
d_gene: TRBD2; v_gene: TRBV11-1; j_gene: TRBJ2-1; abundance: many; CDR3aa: CASSLYGLAGSEAYNEQFF; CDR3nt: TGTGCCAGCAGCTTATATGGACTAGCGGGATCCGAAGCCTACAATGAGCAGTTCTTC
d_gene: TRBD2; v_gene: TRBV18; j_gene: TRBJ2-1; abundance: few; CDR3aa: CASSNLVTSGSPDNEQFF; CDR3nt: TGTGCCAGCTCCAACCTAGTAACTAGCGGGAGCCCAGACAATGAGCAGTTCTTC
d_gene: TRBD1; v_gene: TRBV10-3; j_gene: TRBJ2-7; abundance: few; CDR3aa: CAIRDSPYEQYF; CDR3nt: TGTGCCATCCGGGACAGTCCCTACGAGCAGTACTTC
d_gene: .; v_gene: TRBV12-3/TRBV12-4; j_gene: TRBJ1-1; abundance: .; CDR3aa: CASSWARVTTEAFF; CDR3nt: TGTGCCAGCAGTTGGGCCAGGGTGACGACTGAAGCTTTCTTT
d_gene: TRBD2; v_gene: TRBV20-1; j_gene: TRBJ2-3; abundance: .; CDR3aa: CSASVPSGPTDTQYF; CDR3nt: TGCAGTGCTAGCGTTCCTAGCGGACCCACAGATACGCAGTATTTT
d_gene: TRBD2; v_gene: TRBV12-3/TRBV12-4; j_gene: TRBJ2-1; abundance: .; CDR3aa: CASSPRVAGVHEQFF; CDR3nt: TGTGCCAGCAGTCCCCGGGTAGCGGGAGTTCATGAGCAGTTCTTC
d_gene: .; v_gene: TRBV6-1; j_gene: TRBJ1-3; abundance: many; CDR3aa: CASSNSGNTIYF; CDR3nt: TGTGCCAGCAGCAACTCTGGAAACACCATATATTTT
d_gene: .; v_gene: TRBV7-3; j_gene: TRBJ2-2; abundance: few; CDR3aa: CASSSTWAGELFF; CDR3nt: TGTGCCAGCAGCTCCACGTGGGCCGGGGAGCTGTTTTTT